This entry features one T cell receptor (beta chain) sequence. Its target is not known. These data originate in a study of T-cell memory formation after mild COVID-19. Whole-study results and caveats: There were some responding clones in pre-infection memory, which suggested that cross-reactive memory had joined. Whereas later expanders leaned CD4+, clones contracting day 15 to 85 showed a balanced CD4/CD8 makeup. Second-wave clones that peaked on day 37 lacked confirmed SARS-CoV-2 specificity.

V lost 3 bases, J lost 3 bases, and 0 bases stayed unmatched. In germline, CDR1 is ENHRY, CDR2 SYGVKD. The CDR3 sequence is 15 residues long. TCRdb analysed the 5' RACE reads with MiXCR anew, one entry per CDR3 protein. The sample contains around 400,000 distinct CDR3 sequences, approximately 24% of which appear only once. Material for sequencing was PBMCs or a T cell subset sorted from them (not recorded which). This chain joins TRBV10-3 and TRBJ2-1; 12 nucleotides line up with TRBD2. This receptor was identified in an adult woman who had mild COVID-19 (a few samples of this study predate the infection). Cell type and time point are not known. In DNA, the CDR3 is TGTGCCATCAGTGAACTAGCGGGAGGCTACAATGAGCAGTTCTTC. Encoded protein: CAISELAGGYNEQFF.